The 27 T cell receptor beta chains below were found in one sample sequenced in a study of T cells in Graves' hyperthyroidism and ophthalmopathy. RNA transcripts gave rise to amplified TCR beta CDR3 regions. HTBI primers were the set used in a first-round RT-PCR of the TCR CDR3. Each CDR3 protein is one row after TCRdb ran MiXCR on the multiplex PCR reads. Found here are more than 500,000 distinct CDR3 sequences, about 15% of them singletons; the top ten hold 3.5% to 4.5%. The sequencing input was blood. These TCRs come from a woman in her 40s with Graves' ophthalmopathy.

Only a few counts were recorded for this clonotype. The gene calls are TRBV11-1 and TRBJ1-1; 7 bases line up with TRBD1. The CDR3 consists of 16 residues. Germline assignment: CDR1 SGHAT and CDR2 FQDESV (reference sequence). V dropped 5 bases and J dropped 3; count of bases not matched to a gene: 12. The CDR3 nucleotides are TGTGCCAGCAGCGCAACCCCCGGGACAGTCGACACTGAAGCTTTCTTT. Translated, it gives CASSATPGTVDTEAFF. Filled out from reference TRBV11-1 and TRBJ1-1, the complete variable domain reads EAEVAQSPRYKITEKSQAVAFWCDPISGHATLYWYRQILGQGPELLVQFQDESVVDDSQLPKDRFSAERLKGVDSTLKIQPAELGDSAMYLCASSATPGTVDTEAFFGQGTRLTVV.

This clonotype was recorded many times. The rearrangement uses TRBV10-3 and TRBJ2-7, with unresolved D. Looked up from germline, CDR1 is ENHRY and CDR2 is SYGVKD. V was pared by 7 bases and J by 0 bases, with 7 bases between. The CDR3 runs to 12 residues. CDR3 residues: CAINGDSYEQYF. CDR3 DNA: TGTGCCATCAATGGGGACTCCTACGAGCAGTACTTC.

This clonotype has more than one count but fewer than ten. The V and J genes are TRBV2 and TRBJ2-5; 10 bases agree with TRBD1. V lost 11 bases to trimming and J lost 3 bases; unmatched junction nucleotides: 0. Germline V gene sequence: CDR1 SNHLY, CDR2 FYNNEI. The CDR3 length is 11 residues. CDR3 protein: CAGQGEETQYF. Written as DNA, the CDR3 is TGTGCCGGACAGGGGGAAGAGACCCAGTACTTC.

This clonotype was counted ten times or more. V gene TRBV5-4 combines with J gene TRBJ2-5; 8 nucleotides align to TRBD2. After removal of 6 bases from V and 4 bases from J, the junction contained 8 bases not matched to a gene. The germline CDR1 and CDR2 sequences are SGHNT and YYREEE (reference sequence). The length of the CDR3 is 14 residues. This chain's CDR3 is CASTRDRGGETQYF. CDR3 nucleotides: TGTGCCAGCACCCGTGACCGGGGGGGAGAGACCCAGTACTTC.

V and J are TRBV11-2 and TRBJ2-5, with 13 bases lining up with TRBD2. The trim removed 1 base at V and 2 bases at J, leaving 16 bases unmatched. The CDR3 covers 21 residues. CDR1 is SGHAT, CDR2 FQNNGV, per germline. CDR3 protein: CASSLVRGLAGTFREQETQYF. Here the CDR3 DNA reads TGTGCCAGCAGCTTAGTAAGGGGACTAGCGGGAACCTTTCGAGAGCAAGAGACCCAGTACTTC.

This chain connects TRBV6-1 to TRBJ1-2, with D possibly matching TRBD1 (6 bases). CDR1 and CDR2 (germline): MNHNS, SASEGT. V shed 7 bases and J shed 5 bases, with 14 bases lying between them. CDR3 length: 13 amino acids. The CDR3 region is CASMGDTGYGYTF. The CDR3 nucleotides are TGTGCCAGCATGGGGGACACGGGATATGGCTACACCTTC.

This clonotype was seen many times. The V gene is TRBV19, the J gene TRBJ1-1, with D unresolved. The CDR3 is 13 amino acids. V was pared by 2 bases and J by 5 bases, with 9 bases between. In germline, CDR1 is LNHDA, CDR2 SQIVND (reference sequence). Here the CDR3 reads CASSIKRSTEAFF. CDR3 in DNA: TGTGCCAGTAGTATAAAGAGGTCAACTGAAGCTTTCTTT.

This clonotype was seen many times. The rearrangement uses TRBV4-2 and TRBJ2-7, with TRBD2 matching over 7 bases. Germline lookup yields CDR1 LGHNA and CDR2 YNFKEQ. The CDR3 extends over 16 amino acids. The junction had 5 bases not matched to a gene; V was cut back by 0 bases and J by 0 bases. This CDR3 reads CASSQDSGGLSYEQYF. The CDR3, as DNA: TGTGCCAGCAGCCAAGATTCGGGGGGTCTCTCCTACGAGCAGTACTTC.

This clonotype appeared many times. This chain joins TRBV6-1 and TRBJ1-5, with D unclear. The germline CDR1 and CDR2 sequences are MNHNS and SASEGT. The CDR3 length is 15 residues. The V end lost 8 bases, the J end lost 5 bases, and 19 bases lay between the germline ends. The CDR3 region has the DNA TGTGCCAGCGCTTTCCTATCATCTAGGTATCAGCCCCAGCATTTT. It yields the protein CASAFLSSRYQPQHF.

In this sample, this clonotype turned up once. The chain is built from TRBV12-5 and TRBJ1-5; D call uncertain. From germline, CDR1 is LGHNT and CDR2 FRNRAP. V was trimmed by 7 bases and J by 5 bases, leaving 18 bases between them. This CDR3 has 15 amino acids. The CDR3 here is CASALPGIGDQPQHF. In DNA, the CDR3 is TGTGCTAGTGCCCTACCGGGGATCGGTGATCAGCCCCAGCATTTT.

This clonotype was counted at least ten times. The gene calls are TRBV15 and TRBJ2-7; 8 bases are a match to TRBD1. CDR1 and CDR2 from the germline V gene are LNHNV and YYDKDF (reference sequence). The CDR3 loop spans 18 amino acids. The junction had 11 bases not matched to a gene; V was cut back by 0 bases and J by 1 base. The CDR3, as DNA: TGTGCCACCAGCAGAGATTGGAGTACGGGACAGGCATCCTACGAGCAGTACTTC. It specifies CATSRDWSTGQASYEQYF.

This clonotype has just a few counts. The genes are TRBV4-3 and TRBJ2-7; the match to TRBD1 covers 9 bases. CDR1 is LGHNA, CDR2 YSLEER, per germline. V was clipped by 1 base and J by 6 bases; unmatched bases: 7. The CDR3 has 15 amino acids. CDR3 loop: CASSQAWRQGGEQYF. The CDR3 DNA is TGCGCCAGCAGCCAAGCTTGGAGACAGGGGGGCGAGCAGTACTTC.

This clonotype appeared many times. The V call is TRBV27, the J call TRBJ2-3; D unclear. CDR3 length: 13 residues. Germline CDR1 and CDR2: MNHEY and SMNVEV (reference sequence). V was shortened by 1 base and J by 4 bases, with 6 bases between the two germline ends. The CDR3 is CASSLYGPDTQYF. The CDR3, as DNA: TGTGCCAGCAGTTTATACGGCCCAGATACGCAGTATTTT.

This clonotype was observed at least ten times. The chain uses TRBV2 and TRBJ2-5; possible D gene TRBD2, 5 bases. This CDR3 spans 14 amino acids. Germline V gene data show CDR1 as SNHLY and CDR2 as FYNNEI. V was shortened by 5 bases and J by 3 bases, with 13 bases between the two germline ends. CDR3 sequence: CASSLDLGEETQYF. In DNA, the CDR3 is TGTGCCAGCAGTCTGGACTTGGGTGAAGAGACCCAGTACTTC.

The gene calls are TRBV12-3 or TRBV12-4 and TRBJ1-2; D remains unclear. V lost 3 bases to trimming and J lost 6 bases, with 8 bases between them. This CDR3 contains 12 residues. CDR3 in DNA: TGTGCCAGCAGTTTTTCCGCTGATGGCTACACCTTC. Translated: CASSFSADGYTF.

This clonotype occurred a few times. The rearrangement joins TRBV30 to TRBJ1-2; D gene uncertain. CDR1 is GTSNPN and CDR2 is SVGIG in the germline V gene (reference sequence). Trimming shortened V by 4 bases and J by 5 bases, and 17 bases separated the two germline ends. The CDR3 runs 14 residues. The CDR3 nucleotides are TGTGCCTGGACTCCCGGGGATACCGGGTATGGCTACACCTTC. Translated, it gives CAWTPGDTGYGYTF.

In this sample, this clonotype turned up many times. The chain uses TRBV30 and TRBJ2-7; D gene unclear. Trimming removed 3 bases from V and 3 bases from J, with 12 bases in between. The CDR3 spans 13 residues. CDR1 is GTSNPN and CDR2 is SVGIG in the germline V gene (reference sequence). Here the CDR3 reads CAWSDAKDYEQYF. CDR3 in DNA: TGTGCCTGGAGCGACGCGAAGGACTACGAGCAGTACTTC.

This clonotype has a count of ten or more. The rearrangement joins TRBV2 to TRBJ2-2, with D hard to call. Trimming pared 7 bases from V and 1 base from J, leaving 4 bases between. Looked up from germline, CDR1 is SNHLY and CDR2 is FYNNEI. There are 12 residues in the CDR3. Here the CDR3 reads CASTLNTGELFF. CDR3 nucleotide sequence: TGTGCCAGCACCCTGAACACCGGGGAGCTGTTTTTT.

The chain links TRBV12-3 or TRBV12-4 to TRBJ2-2, with 14 bases identical to TRBD2. The J segment lost 4 bases and the V segment lost 3 bases, leaving 7 bases of the junction unmatched. This CDR3 region has 18 residues. The CDR3 DNA follows: TGTGCCAGCAGTTTTTGGAGACTAGCGGGAGGGCTCACCGGGGAGCTGTTTTTT. Its protein product is CASSFWRLAGGLTGELFF.

This clonotype occurred many times. This chain connects TRBV28 to TRBJ2-7, with 9 bases aligning to TRBD2. The CDR3 contains 15 residues. Trimming removed 3 bases from V and 4 bases from J; junction bases left unmatched: 7. Germline loops: CDR1 MDHEN, CDR2 SYDVKM. Here the CDR3 reads CASSLGGLADYEQYF. The DNA of the CDR3 is TGTGCCAGCAGTTTGGGGGGACTAGCAGATTACGAGCAGTACTTC.

This clonotype was found a few times. This sequence joins TRBV6-1 and TRBJ2-5, with D unresolved. Germline CDR1 MNHNS, CDR2 SASEGT. The CDR3 is 14 amino acids. Trimming cost V 4 bases and J 1 base, with 10 bases left between them. CDR3 nucleotide sequence: TGTGCCAGCAGTGCCCCGGGCACCCAAGAGACCCAGTACTTC. Translating gives CASSAPGTQETQYF.

The rearrangement links TRBV28 to TRBJ2-2; 9 nucleotides line up with TRBD2. V lost 3 bases to trimming and J lost 6 bases; unmatched junction nucleotides: 8. Germline CDR1 and CDR2: MDHEN and SYDVKM. The CDR3 totals 16 residues. In DNA, the CDR3 is TGTGCCAGCAGTTTGTCAGGCCGCGGGGGGGCCGGGGAGCTGTTTTTT. It specifies CASSLSGRGGAGELFF.

This clonotype was seen repeatedly, ten times or more. The chain recombines TRBV12-3 or TRBV12-4 with TRBJ2-7, with 14 bases fitting TRBD2. The CDR3 runs to 15 residues. Unmatched junction bases numbered 6, after V lost 4 bases and J lost 7 bases. The CDR3 here is CASSSPGLAGVEQYF. Here the CDR3 DNA reads TGTGCCAGCAGTTCCCCGGGACTAGCGGGAGTTGAGCAGTACTTC.

This clonotype was found many times. The CDR3 loop is CASSEVGQGIETGELFF. For the CDR3, the DNA is TGTGCCAGCAGTGAAGTGGGACAGGGAATCGAGACCGGGGAGCTGTTTTTT. The J gene is TRBJ2-2, the V gene TRBV2; 9 bases align to TRBD1. This CDR3 contains 17 residues. Germline V CDR1 and CDR2: SNHLY, FYNNEI. Losses at the gene ends were 1 base for V and 5 bases for J; bases not matched to a gene: 8.

This clonotype was seen a handful of times. The chain recombines TRBV27 with TRBJ1-2; 7 bases line up with TRBD1. The V and J ends lost 0 bases and 1 base, in that order; junction bases with no gene match: 5. The CDR3 is 16 residues long. CDR1 and CDR2 (germline): MNHEY, SMNVEV (reference sequence). Here the CDR3 reads CASSLSPTGYNYGYTF. The CDR3 nucleotides are TGTGCCAGCAGTTTATCCCCGACAGGGTATAACTATGGCTACACCTTC.

This clonotype was detected a few times. V gene TRBV20-1 combines with J gene TRBJ1-1; TRBD1 is a possible D gene (5 bases). V was cut by 6 bases and J by 0 bases, with 11 bases left in between. The CDR3 runs to 13 residues. From germline, CDR1 is DFQATT and CDR2 SNEGSKA (reference sequence). CDR3 bases: TGCAGTGCCCTAGGGGTAATGAACACTGAAGCTTTCTTT. This translates into CSALGVMNTEAFF.

This clonotype was seen a few times. The chain employs TRBV3-1 and TRBJ2-2, with TRBD2 matching over 7 bases. Germline CDR1 and CDR2: LGHDT and YNNKEL (reference sequence). Unmatched junction bases numbered 11, after V lost 4 bases and J lost 6 bases. This CDR3 region has 16 residues. The CDR3 loop is CASSRTGGREAGELFF. In DNA, the CDR3 is TGTGCCAGCAGCCGGACTGGCGGGAGAGAGGCCGGGGAGCTGTTTTTT. The whole variable domain, remainder taken from reference TRBV3-1 and TRBJ2-2, is DTAVSQTPKYLVTQMGNDKSIKCEQNLGHDTMYWYKQDSKKFLKIMFSYNNKELIINETVPNRFSPKSPDKAHLNLHINSLELGDSAVYFCASSRTGGREAGELFFGEGSRLTVL.